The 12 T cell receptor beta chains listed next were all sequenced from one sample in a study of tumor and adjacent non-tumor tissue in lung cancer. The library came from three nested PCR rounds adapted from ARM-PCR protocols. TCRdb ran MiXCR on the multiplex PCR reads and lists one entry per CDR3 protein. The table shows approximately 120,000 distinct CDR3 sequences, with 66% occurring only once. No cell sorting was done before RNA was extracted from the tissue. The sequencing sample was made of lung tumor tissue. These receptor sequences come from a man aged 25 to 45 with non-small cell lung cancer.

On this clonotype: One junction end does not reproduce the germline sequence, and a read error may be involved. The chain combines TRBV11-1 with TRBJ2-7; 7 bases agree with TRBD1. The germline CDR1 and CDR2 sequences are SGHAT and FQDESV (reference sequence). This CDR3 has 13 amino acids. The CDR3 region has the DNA TGTGCCAGCAGCACAGCGACAGGGTACGAGCAATACTTC. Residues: CASSTATGYEQYF.

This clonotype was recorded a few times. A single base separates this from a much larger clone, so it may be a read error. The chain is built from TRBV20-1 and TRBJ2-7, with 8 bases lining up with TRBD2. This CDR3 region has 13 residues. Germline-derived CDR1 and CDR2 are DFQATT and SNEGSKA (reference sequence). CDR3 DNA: TGCAGTGCAACTAGCGGTTCCTCCTACGGGCAGTACTTC. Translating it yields CSATSGSSYGQYF.

The CDR3 here is CASSLETGLYEQYF. The CDR3 DNA is TGCGCCAGCAGCTTGGAAACAGGGTTATACGAGCAGTACTTC. The V gene is TRBV5-1, the J gene TRBJ2-7; tentatively, D is TRBD1 (6 bases). CDR1 and CDR2 (germline): SGHRS, YFSETQ. The V gene lost 0 bases and the J gene lost 4 bases, with 11 bases spanning the gap. CDR3 size: 14 residues.

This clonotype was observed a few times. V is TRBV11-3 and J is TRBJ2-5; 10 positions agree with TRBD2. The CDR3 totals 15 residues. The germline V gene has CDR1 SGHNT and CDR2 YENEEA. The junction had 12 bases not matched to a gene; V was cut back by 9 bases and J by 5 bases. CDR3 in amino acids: CASNLEAGGQETQYF. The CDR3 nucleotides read TGTGCCAGTAACTTAGAAGCGGGAGGGCAGGAGACCCAGTACTTC.

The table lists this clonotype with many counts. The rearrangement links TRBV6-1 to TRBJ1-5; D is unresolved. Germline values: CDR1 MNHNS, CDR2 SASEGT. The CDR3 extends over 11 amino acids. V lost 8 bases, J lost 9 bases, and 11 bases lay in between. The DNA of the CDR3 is TGTGCCAGCGGAGGGATGGGGCCCCAGCATTTT. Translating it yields CASGGMGPQHF.

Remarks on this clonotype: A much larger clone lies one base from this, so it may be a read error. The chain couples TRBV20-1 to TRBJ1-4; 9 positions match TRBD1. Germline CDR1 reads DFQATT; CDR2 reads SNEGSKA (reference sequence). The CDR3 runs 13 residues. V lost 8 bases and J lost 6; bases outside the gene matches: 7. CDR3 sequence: CSTTTGGHEKLFF. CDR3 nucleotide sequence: TGCAGTACTACGACAGGGGGTCATGAAAAACTGTTTTTT.

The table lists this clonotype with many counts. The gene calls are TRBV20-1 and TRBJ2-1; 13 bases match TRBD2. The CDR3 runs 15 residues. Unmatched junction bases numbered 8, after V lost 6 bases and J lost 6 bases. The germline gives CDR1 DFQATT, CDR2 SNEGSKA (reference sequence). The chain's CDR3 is CSAPLLAGGPNEQFF. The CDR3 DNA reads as TGCAGTGCGCCATTACTAGCGGGGGGGCCCAATGAGCAGTTCTTC.

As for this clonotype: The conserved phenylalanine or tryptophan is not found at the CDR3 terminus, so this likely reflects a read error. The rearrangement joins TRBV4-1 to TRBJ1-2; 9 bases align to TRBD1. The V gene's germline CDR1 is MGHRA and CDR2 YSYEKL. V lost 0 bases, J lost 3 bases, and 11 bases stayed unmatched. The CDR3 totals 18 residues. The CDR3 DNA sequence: TGCGCCAGCAGCCAAGAGGGAGGGAGGACAGGGGCGGACTATGGCTACACCCTC. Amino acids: CASSQEGGRTGADYGYTL.

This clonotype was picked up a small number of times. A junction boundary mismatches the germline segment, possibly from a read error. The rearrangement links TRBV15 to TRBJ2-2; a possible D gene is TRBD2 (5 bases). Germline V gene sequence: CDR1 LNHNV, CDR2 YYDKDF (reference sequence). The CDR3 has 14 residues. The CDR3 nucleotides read TGTGCCACCAGCGAAACCACGAACACCGGGGAGCTGCTTTTT. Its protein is CATSETTNTGELLF.

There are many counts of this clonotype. Written as DNA, the CDR3 is TGTGCCATCAGTGCCTCCGGGACACCCCAAGAGACCCAGTACTTC. As protein: CAISASGTPQETQYF. This rearrangement joins TRBV10-3 to TRBJ2-5; D might be TRBD1 (6 bases). Trimming removed 4 bases from V and 1 base from J, with 13 bases in between. This CDR3 spans 15 amino acids. The germline gives CDR1 ENHRY, CDR2 SYGVKD.

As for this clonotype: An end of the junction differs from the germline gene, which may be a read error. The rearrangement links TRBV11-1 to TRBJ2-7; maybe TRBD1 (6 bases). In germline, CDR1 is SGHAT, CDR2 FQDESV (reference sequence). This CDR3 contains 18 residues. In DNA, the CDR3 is TGTGCCAGTAGCGTAAGGCTACCCGACAGGTTTCTCTCCTACGAGCAATACTTC. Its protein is CASSVRLPDRFLSYEQYF.

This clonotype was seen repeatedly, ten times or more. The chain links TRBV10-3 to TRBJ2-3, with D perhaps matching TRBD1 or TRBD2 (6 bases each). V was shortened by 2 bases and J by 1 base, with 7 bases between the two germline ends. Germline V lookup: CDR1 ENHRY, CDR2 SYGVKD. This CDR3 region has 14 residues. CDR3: CAISERGGTDTQYF. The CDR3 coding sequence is TGTGCCATCAGTGAGAGGGGGGGCACAGATACGCAGTATTTT.